This entry describes one T cell receptor beta chain. Its antigen is unknown. Clones were sequenced by immunoSEQ multiplex PCR, and TCRdb holds only the in-frame ones, with some missing. The sample consists of about 250,000 clones, roughly 87% of them appearing once. Germline CDR1 is SGDLS and CDR2 is YYNGEE. The CDR3 totals 13 residues. V dropped 0 bases and J dropped 6 bases, with 7 bases sitting between them. This sample stems from a study of cytomegalovirus exposure and HLA in healthy donors. Study-wide context: A subsequent analysis stated that the 120 or so validation repertoires were run on the same platform as the roughly 670 first-cohort repertoires.

Findings and caveats of the study: One later analysis, an examination of the 100 to 150 validation repertoires, found that first-cohort TCR clusters tended to co-occur in them. 164 TCR beta chains were listed as cytomegalovirus-associated.

The donors were part of the roughly 120-subject validation cohort, which stood apart from the approximately 700-subject first cohort. The specimen was PBMCs. The receptor comes from a man younger than 30 in good health and CMV-seropositive. The chain links TRBV9 to TRBJ2-1; D not resolved. CDR3 in DNA: TGTGCCAGCAGCGTAGAGGAGCTCAATGAGCAGTTCTTC. Translation gives CASSVEELNEQFF.